What follows are 25 T cell receptor beta chains derived from one specimen sequenced in a study of TIL therapy for anti-PD-1-resistant metastatic lung cancer (dated by TCRdb to the early 2020s). TCR beta CDR3 regions were amplified from genomic DNA with the immunoSEQ v3 hsTCRB kit using bias-controlled multiplex PCR. What TCRdb holds here is the immuneACCESS table cut down to in-frame rearrangements. Part of the clones is not present; checked against another copy, under half of the missing clones reflect an unresolved V gene, and the others are unexplained. This sample holds some 50,000 clones; 70% to 80% were observed only once. About 16% of the sample is held by the ten biggest clonotypes. This specimen's time point label, interpreted: pre-treatment sample, taken before nivolumab and TIL therapy. Sequences were derived from blood, sampled at baseline. The receptors derive from a man between 65 and 80 years old with non-small cell lung cancer.

This chain uses TRBV6-5 with TRBJ1-5; D is perhaps TRBD1 (5 bases). Per germline, CDR1 MNHEY and CDR2 SVGAGI. Deletions cut 6 bases from V and 6 bases from J, with 15 bases between. The CDR3 has 14 residues. Here the CDR3 reads CASRTYAGGQPQHF. CDR3 DNA: TGTGCCAGCAGAACCTACGCGGGGGGTCAGCCCCAGCATTTT.

Points on this clone: One junction end disagrees with the germline gene, perhaps due to a read error. The sample has other DNA sequences that encode this CDR3 too. The V and J genes are TRBV7-6 and TRBJ2-7, with D tentatively TRBD2 (5 bases). Germline CDR1 SGHVS, CDR2 FNYEAQ. CDR3 length: 14 residues. The CDR3: CASSLASGSYEQYF. DNA of the CDR3: TGTGCCAGTAGCTTAGCATCGGGGTCCTACGAGCAGTACTTC.

V usage is TRBV6-5 and J usage is TRBJ2-5, with D perhaps TRBD1 (6 bases). This CDR3 region has 13 residues. Looked up from germline, CDR1 is MNHEY and CDR2 is SVGAGI. The V end lost 8 bases, the J end lost 2 bases, and 12 bases lay between the germline ends. The CDR3 is CASRRTVQETQYF. The CDR3 nucleotides are TGTGCCAGCCGAAGGACAGTGCAAGAGACCCAGTACTTC.

V is TRBV7-6 and J is TRBJ2-2, with D possibly called TRBD1 or TRBD2 (5 bases each). This CDR3 contains 16 residues. Trimming took 3 bases from V and 1 from J, leaving 12 bases between them. Germline V lookup: CDR1 SGHVS, CDR2 FNYEAQ. The CDR3 loop reads CASSFPGTQNTGELFF. The CDR3 bases are TGTGCCAGCAGCTTCCCCGGGACCCAGAACACCGGGGAGCTGTTTTTT.

V usage is TRBV6-6 and J usage is TRBJ2-7; 8 positions agree with TRBD1. CDR1 and CDR2 from the germline V gene are MNHNY and SVGAGI (reference sequence). The CDR3 has 14 residues. With 6 bases clipped from V and 2 bases from J, the junction kept 6 bases outside the gene matches. CDR3 bases: TGTGCCAGCAGGGGGACAGGCGAGGCCTACGAGCAGTACTTC. Amino acid sequence: CASRGTGEAYEQYF.

This clone was recorded many times. The chain joins TRBV2 to TRBJ2-3; 8 bases agree with TRBD2. The germline CDR1 and CDR2 sequences are SNHLY and FYNNEI. The V and J ends lost 1 base and 2 bases, in that order; junction bases with no gene match: 8. The CDR3 covers 17 residues. The CDR3 sequence is CASSEGISSGSTDTQYF. For the CDR3, the DNA is TGTGCCAGCAGTGAAGGTATCTCTAGCGGGTCCACAGATACGCAGTATTTT. The full variable domain, rest sourced from reference TRBV2 and TRBJ2-3, is EPEVTQTPSHQVTQMGQEVILRCVPISNHLYFYWYRQILGQKVEFLVSFYNNEISEKSEIFDDQFSVERPDGSNFTLKIRSTKLEDSAMYFCASSEGISSGSTDTQYFGPGTRLTVL.

The gene calls are TRBV19 and TRBJ2-2; a weak D match, TRBD2 (5 bases). CDR3 length: 14 amino acids. Trimming cost V 4 bases and J 7 bases, with 13 bases left between them. Germline CDR1 is LNHDA and CDR2 is SQIVND (reference sequence). CDR3 region: CASSTALAGGELFF. As DNA, the CDR3 is TGTGCCAGTAGTACAGCTCTAGCCGGCGGGGAGCTGTTTTTT.

J is TRBJ2-7 and V is TRBV5-1, with 7 bases fitting TRBD2. Germline V gene lookup returns CDR1 SGHRS and CDR2 YFSETQ. V dropped 1 base and J dropped 7; count of bases not matched to a gene: 8. The CDR3 has 14 amino acids. DNA of the CDR3: TGCGCCAGCAGCTTGTCTGGGACTAACCAAGAGCAGTACTTC. Its translation is CASSLSGTNQEQYF.

The chain has TRBV7-2 and TRBJ2-5, with unresolved D. Germline CDR1 reads SGHTA; CDR2 reads FQGNSA. Trimming removed 5 bases at V and 5 bases at J, with 12 bases between. CDR3 length: 13 residues. The CDR3: CASSPGLTETQYF. The CDR3 bases are TGTGCCAGCAGCCCCGGTCTAACGGAGACCCAGTACTTC.

In its sample, this clone is medium-sized (0.01 to 0.1%). The chain couples TRBV21-1 to TRBJ2-3. TRBV21-1 is shown as a pseudogene. The length of the CDR3 is 14 residues. This CDR3 reads CASSKKGFPDTQYF. The DNA of the CDR3 is TGTGCCAGCAGCAAAAAGGGATTCCCGGATACGCAGTATTTT.

The table lists this clone with a few counts. The rearrangement joins TRBV19 to TRBJ2-7, with TRBD1 identical over 8 bases. The V segment lost 3 bases and the J segment 0 bases; nucleotides outside the gene matches: 4. Per germline, CDR1 LNHDA and CDR2 SQIVND (reference sequence). CDR3 length: 15 amino acids. CDR3 bases: TGTGCCAGTAGTATCAGGGGGCACCGCTCCTACGAGCAGTACTTC. Amino acids: CASSIRGHRSYEQYF.

This sequence joins TRBV11-3 and TRBJ1-5; unclear D gene. Germline V gene lookup returns CDR1 SGHNT and CDR2 YENEEA. The CDR3 extends over 12 amino acids. The V and J ends lost 3 bases and 7 bases respectively, with 7 bases between them. CDR3 in DNA: TGTGCCAGCAGCTTTAGGCGACAGCCCCAGCATTTT. Its translation: CASSFRRQPQHF.

The rearrangement links TRBV5-1 to TRBJ2-1; tentatively, D is TRBD2 (5 bases). Trimming removed 7 bases from V and 0 bases from J, with 20 bases in between. The CDR3 consists of 17 residues. Looked up from germline, CDR1 is SGHRS and CDR2 is YFSETQ. The CDR3 DNA sequence: TGCGCCAGCGCCTTGGAGACTACCACTGGCTCCTACAATGAGCAGTTCTTC. As protein: CASALETTTGSYNEQFF.

This clone was seen once. J is TRBJ1-2 and V is TRBV19, with no clear D. The germline CDR1 and CDR2 sequences are LNHDA and SQIVND (reference sequence). The CDR3 extends over 12 amino acids. Trimming pared 10 bases from V and 2 bases from J, leaving 11 bases between. The DNA of the CDR3 is TGTGCCACCGAAGGACTGAACTATGGCTACACCTTC. It codes for CATEGLNYGYTF.

The chain links TRBV27 to TRBJ2-5, with TRBD2 matching over 7 bases. The ends lost 5 bases at V and 5 bases at J; junction bases unmatched: 2. Germline loops: CDR1 MNHEY, CDR2 SMNVEV (reference sequence). The CDR3 is 12 amino acids. The CDR3 sequence: CASSPAGETQYF. CDR3 nucleotides: TGTGCCAGCAGTCCAGCGGGGGAGACCCAGTACTTC.

This chain links TRBV19 with TRBJ2-3; D call uncertain. CDR1 and CDR2 from the germline V gene are LNHDA and SQIVND (reference sequence). Trimming shortened V by 7 bases and J by 2 bases, and 10 bases separated the two germline ends. This CDR3 has 13 residues. The CDR3 is CASNELPTDTQYF. The CDR3 DNA sequence: TGTGCCAGTAACGAACTACCCACAGATACGCAGTATTTT.

The CDR3 region is CATSRGLAGGGNEQFF. The CDR3 DNA sequence: TGTGCCACCAGCAGAGGGCTAGCGGGGGGAGGGAATGAGCAGTTCTTC. V usage is TRBV15 and J usage is TRBJ2-1; 11 bases are shared with TRBD2. Germline V gene lookup returns CDR1 LNHNV and CDR2 YYDKDF (reference sequence). The CDR3 spans 16 residues. Germline trimming cut 1 base from V and 7 bases from J; bases unmatched to any gene: 6.

V usage is TRBV5-1 and J usage is TRBJ2-3; possibly TRBD2 for D (6 bases). This CDR3 comprises 16 residues. Germline V gene lookup returns CDR1 SGHRS and CDR2 YFSETQ. Trimming left V 4 bases short and J 2 bases short, with 17 bases between. The CDR3 sequence is CASSRTTEAPTDTQYF. In DNA, the CDR3 is TGCGCCAGCAGCCGGACTACAGAAGCCCCCACAGATACGCAGTATTTT.

This rearrangement joins TRBV7-9 to TRBJ2-3, with TRBD2 as a possible D gene (6 bases). The CDR3 spans 15 residues. The V end lost 4 bases, the J end lost 1 base, and 12 bases lay between the germline ends. Germline lookup yields CDR1 SEHNR and CDR2 FQNEAQ (reference sequence). CDR3 bases: TGTGCCAGCAGCTCCGCGGGATCAGGCACAGATACGCAGTATTTT. Its translation is CASSSAGSGTDTQYF.

This sequence joins TRBV21-1 and TRBJ2-7; the table's D call TRBD2 went unverified against the DNA. TRBV21-1 is termed a pseudogene. CDR3 length equals 12 residues. The CDR3 nucleotides read TGTGCCAGCAGCAAACAGGAGGGCGAGCAGTACTTC. It codes for CASSKQEGEQYF.

This clone occurred once. V is TRBV5-1 and J is TRBJ2-7, with D perhaps TRBD1 (6 bases). The V and J ends lost 3 bases and 2 bases respectively, with 12 bases between them. Germline V lookup: CDR1 SGHRS, CDR2 YFSETQ. The CDR3 has 14 residues. The CDR3 region has the DNA TGCGCCAGCAGCTCGTTGACAGGACCCTACGAGCAGTACTTC. This codes for CASSSLTGPYEQYF.

J is TRBJ1-5 and V is TRBV27, with TRBD1 matching 7 bases. Germline-derived CDR1 and CDR2 are MNHEY and SMNVEV (reference sequence). V was clipped by 6 bases and J by 5 bases; unmatched bases: 10. This CDR3 has 15 amino acids. CDR3 sequence: CASRFRTGRDQPQHF. For the CDR3, the DNA is TGTGCCAGCAGGTTCAGGACAGGTAGGGATCAGCCCCAGCATTTT.

In its sample, this clone was seen a few times. The CDR3 region is CASSGQGDGNQPQHF. CDR3 coding DNA: TGTGCCAGCAGTGGCCAGGGGGACGGCAATCAGCCCCAGCATTTT. V is TRBV6-1 and J is TRBJ1-5; TRBD1 agrees at 7 bases. Germline CDR1 MNHNS, CDR2 SASEGT. J gave up 2 bases and V 4 bases, and 5 bases lay outside the gene matches. CDR3 length: 15 amino acids.

V usage is TRBV9 and J usage is TRBJ2-1; TRBD2 matches at 10 bases. Germline V CDR1 and CDR2: SGDLS, YYNGEE. V was pared by 0 bases and J by 2 bases, with 5 bases of the junction left unmatched. The CDR3 loop spans 17 amino acids. Here the CDR3 reads CASSVDTSGKTYNEQFF. In nucleotides, the CDR3 is TGTGCCAGCAGCGTAGATACTAGCGGGAAAACCTACAATGAGCAGTTCTTC.

The chain recombines TRBV27 with TRBJ1-2; D is undetermined. The germline gives CDR1 MNHEY, CDR2 SMNVEV (reference sequence). The CDR3 totals 14 residues. The V and J ends lost 2 bases and 3 bases respectively, with 10 bases between them. This CDR3 is CASSLVPTHYGYTF. CDR3 coding DNA: TGTGCCAGCAGTTTAGTCCCTACTCACTATGGCTACACCTTC.